The clone carrying this TCR beta chain was recorded at least ten times. Its specificity is not known. The germline V gene encodes CDR1 MGHDK and CDR2 SYGVNS. V dropped 3 bases and J dropped 0 bases, with 12 bases sitting between them. CDR3 length equals 16 residues. Overall study results and limits: Tumor memory CD4+ T cell TCR gene usage was found to cluster with blood and lymph node memory CD4+ cells and with lymph node naive CD4+ cells.

Tregs were sorted as CD4+CD25+CD127-/low cells. Semi-nested PCR with Nested Universal Primer A followed constant-region reverse priming of full-length variable regions. One entry per CDR3 protein, called by TCRdb with MiXCR from the 5' RACE reads. The table records 30,000 to 35,000 distinct CDR3 sequences, 25% to 30% of them present only once. This receptor was obtained from a female donor with breast cancer. The sample comprised tumor-infiltrating Tregs sorted from the breast tumor. V gene TRBV25-1 combines with J gene TRBJ2-1; D remains ambiguous. The CDR3 DNA follows: TGTGCCAGCAGTGACGGCGGCTTTGACTCCTACAATGAGCAGTTCTTC. Protein: CASSDGGFDSYNEQFF.